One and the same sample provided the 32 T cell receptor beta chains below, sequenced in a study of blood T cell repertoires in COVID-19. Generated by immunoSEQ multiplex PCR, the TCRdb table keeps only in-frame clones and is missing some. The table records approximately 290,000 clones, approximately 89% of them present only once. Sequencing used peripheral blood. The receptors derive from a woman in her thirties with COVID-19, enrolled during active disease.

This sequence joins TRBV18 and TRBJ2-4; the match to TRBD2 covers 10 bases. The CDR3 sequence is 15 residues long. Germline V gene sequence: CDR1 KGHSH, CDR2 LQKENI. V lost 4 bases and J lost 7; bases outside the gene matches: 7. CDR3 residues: CASSLLAGATNIQYF. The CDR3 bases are TGTGCCAGCTCACTCCTAGCGGGAGCGACTAACATTCAGTACTTC.

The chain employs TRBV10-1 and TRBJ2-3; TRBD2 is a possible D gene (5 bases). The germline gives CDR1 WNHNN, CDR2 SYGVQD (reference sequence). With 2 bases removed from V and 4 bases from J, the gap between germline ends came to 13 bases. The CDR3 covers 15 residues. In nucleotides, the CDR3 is TGCGCCAGCAGTGAGACCCGGGATTGGGCAGATACGCAGTATTTT. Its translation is CASSETRDWADTQYF.

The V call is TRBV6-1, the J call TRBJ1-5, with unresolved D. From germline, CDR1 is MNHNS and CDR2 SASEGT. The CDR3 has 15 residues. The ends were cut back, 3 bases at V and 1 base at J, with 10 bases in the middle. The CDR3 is CASSDQVRSNQPQHF. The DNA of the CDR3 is TGTGCCAGCAGTGACCAGGTCAGGAGCAATCAGCCCCAGCATTTT.

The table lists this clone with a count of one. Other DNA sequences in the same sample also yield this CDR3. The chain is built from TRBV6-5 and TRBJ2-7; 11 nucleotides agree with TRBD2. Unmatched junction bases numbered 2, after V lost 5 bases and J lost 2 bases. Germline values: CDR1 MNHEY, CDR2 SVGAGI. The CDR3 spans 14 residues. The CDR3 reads CASSRTSGPYEQYF. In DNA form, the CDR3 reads TGTGCCAGCAGTCGGACTAGCGGGCCCTACGAGCAGTACTTC.

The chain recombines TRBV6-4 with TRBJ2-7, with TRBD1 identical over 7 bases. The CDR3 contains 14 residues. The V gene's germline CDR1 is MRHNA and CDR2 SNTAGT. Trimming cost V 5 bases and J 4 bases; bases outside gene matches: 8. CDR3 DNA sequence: TGTGCCAGCAGTTTATCCCCAGGGGGATACGAGCAGTACTTC. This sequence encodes CASSLSPGGYEQYF.

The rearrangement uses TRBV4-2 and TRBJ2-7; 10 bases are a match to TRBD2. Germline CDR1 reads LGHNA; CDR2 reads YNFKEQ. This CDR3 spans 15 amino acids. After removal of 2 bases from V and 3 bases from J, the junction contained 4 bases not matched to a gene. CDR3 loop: CASSQMLAGVYEQYF. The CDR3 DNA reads TGTGCCAGCAGCCAAATGCTAGCGGGAGTCTACGAGCAGTACTTC.

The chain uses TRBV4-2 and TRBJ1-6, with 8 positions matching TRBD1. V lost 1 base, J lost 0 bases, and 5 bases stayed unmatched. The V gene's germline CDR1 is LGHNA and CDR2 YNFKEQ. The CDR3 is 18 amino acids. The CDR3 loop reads CASSQVRTGSSYNSPLHF. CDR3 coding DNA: TGTGCCAGCAGCCAAGTTCGGACAGGGAGCTCCTATAATTCACCCCTCCACTTT.

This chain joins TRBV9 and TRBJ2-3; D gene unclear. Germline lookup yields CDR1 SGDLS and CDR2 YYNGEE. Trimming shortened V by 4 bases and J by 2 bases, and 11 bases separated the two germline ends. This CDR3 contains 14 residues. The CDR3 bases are TGTGCCAGCAGCCTATCCCCCCTCACAGATACGCAGTATTTT. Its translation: CASSLSPLTDTQYF.

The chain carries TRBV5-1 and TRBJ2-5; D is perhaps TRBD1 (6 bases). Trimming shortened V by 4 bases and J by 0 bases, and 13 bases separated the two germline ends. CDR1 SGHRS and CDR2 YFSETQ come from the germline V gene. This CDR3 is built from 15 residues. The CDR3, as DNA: TGCGCCAGCAGCCCAGGACAGCCCAACCAAGAGACCCAGTACTTC. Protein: CASSPGQPNQETQYF.

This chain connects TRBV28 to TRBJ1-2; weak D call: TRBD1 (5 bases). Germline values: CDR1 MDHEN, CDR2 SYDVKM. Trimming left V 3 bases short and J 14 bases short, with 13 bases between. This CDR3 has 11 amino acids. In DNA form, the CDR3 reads TGTGCCAGCAGTTTGAGTACGGGGGAGACCTTC. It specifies CASSLSTGETF.

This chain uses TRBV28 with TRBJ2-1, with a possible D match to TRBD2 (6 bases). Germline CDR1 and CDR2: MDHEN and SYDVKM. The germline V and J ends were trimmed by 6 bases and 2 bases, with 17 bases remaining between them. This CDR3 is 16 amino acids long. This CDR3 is CASRGFRASAYNEQFF. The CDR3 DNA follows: TGTGCCAGCAGGGGGTTTAGGGCTAGCGCCTACAATGAGCAGTTCTTC.

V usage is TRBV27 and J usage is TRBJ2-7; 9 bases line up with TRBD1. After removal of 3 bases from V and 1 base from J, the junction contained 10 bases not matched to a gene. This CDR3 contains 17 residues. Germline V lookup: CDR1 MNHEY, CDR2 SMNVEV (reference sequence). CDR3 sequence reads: CASSFLTGGERSYEQYF. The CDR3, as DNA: TGTGCCAGCAGTTTCTTGACAGGGGGAGAACGGTCCTACGAGCAGTACTTC.

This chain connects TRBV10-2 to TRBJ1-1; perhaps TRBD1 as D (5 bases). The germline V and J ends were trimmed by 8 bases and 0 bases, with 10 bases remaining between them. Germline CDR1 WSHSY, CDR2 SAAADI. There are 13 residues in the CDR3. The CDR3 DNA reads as TGCGCCAGCGAAGGACACTTGAACACTGAAGCTTTCTTT. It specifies CASEGHLNTEAFF.

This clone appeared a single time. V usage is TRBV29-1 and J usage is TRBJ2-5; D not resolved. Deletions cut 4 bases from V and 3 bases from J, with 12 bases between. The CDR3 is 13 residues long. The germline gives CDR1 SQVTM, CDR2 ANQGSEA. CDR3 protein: CSVGILAEETQYF. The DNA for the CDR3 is TGCAGCGTTGGTATTTTGGCAGAAGAGACCCAGTACTTC.

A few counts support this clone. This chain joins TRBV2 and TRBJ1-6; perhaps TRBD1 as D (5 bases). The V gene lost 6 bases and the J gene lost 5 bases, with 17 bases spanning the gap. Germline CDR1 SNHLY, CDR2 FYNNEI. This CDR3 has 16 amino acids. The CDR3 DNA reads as TGTGCCAGCAGCCTCCGCGGGGGTAGAGATAATTCACCCCTCCACTTT. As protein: CASSLRGGRDNSPLHF. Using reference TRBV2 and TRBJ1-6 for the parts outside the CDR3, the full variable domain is EPEVTQTPSHQVTQMGQEVILRCVPISNHLYFYWYRQILGQKVEFLVSFYNNEISEKSEIFDDQFSVERPDGSNFTLKIRSTKLEDSAMYFCASSLRGGRDNSPLHFGNGTRLTVT.

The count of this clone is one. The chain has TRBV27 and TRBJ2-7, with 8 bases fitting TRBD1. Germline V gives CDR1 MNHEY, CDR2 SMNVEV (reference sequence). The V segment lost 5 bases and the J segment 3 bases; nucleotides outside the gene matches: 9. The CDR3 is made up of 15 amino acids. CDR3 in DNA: TGTGCCAGCAGTGCCGAAGGACAGGGTTTCTACGAGCAGTACTTC. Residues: CASSAEGQGFYEQYF.

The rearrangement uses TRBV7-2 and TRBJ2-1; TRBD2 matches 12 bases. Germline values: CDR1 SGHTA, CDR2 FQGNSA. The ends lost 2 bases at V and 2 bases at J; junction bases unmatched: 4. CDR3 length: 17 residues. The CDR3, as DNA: TGTGCCAGCAGCTTAACTAGCGGGAGGCCAACCTACAATGAGCAGTTCTTC. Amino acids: CASSLTSGRPTYNEQFF.

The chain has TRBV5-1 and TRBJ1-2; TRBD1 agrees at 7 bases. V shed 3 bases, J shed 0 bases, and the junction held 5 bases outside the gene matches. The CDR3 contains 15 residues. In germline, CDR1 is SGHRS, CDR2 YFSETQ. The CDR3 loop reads CASSSTGTANYGYTF. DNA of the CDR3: TGCGCCAGCAGCTCCACCGGGACAGCTAACTATGGCTACACCTTC.

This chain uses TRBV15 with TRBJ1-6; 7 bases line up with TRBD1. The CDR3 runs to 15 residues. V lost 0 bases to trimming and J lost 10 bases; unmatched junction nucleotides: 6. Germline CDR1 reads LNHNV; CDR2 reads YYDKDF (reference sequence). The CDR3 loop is CATSRDDRVGSPLHF. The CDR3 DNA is TGTGCCACCAGCAGAGACGACAGGGTAGGCTCACCCCTCCACTTT.

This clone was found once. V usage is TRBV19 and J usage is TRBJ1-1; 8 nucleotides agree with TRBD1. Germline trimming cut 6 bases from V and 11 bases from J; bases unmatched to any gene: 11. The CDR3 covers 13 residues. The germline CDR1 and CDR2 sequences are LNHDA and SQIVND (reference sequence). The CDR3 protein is CASSPRTGRRAFF. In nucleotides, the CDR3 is TGTGCCAGTAGCCCTCGGACAGGGAGACGGGCTTTCTTT.

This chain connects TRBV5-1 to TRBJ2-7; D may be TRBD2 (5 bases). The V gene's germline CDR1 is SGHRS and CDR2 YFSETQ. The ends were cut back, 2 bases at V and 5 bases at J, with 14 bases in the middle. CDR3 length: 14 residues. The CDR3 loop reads CASSFETRVDEQYF. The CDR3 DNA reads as TGCGCCAGCAGCTTCGAGACGAGGGTCGACGAGCAGTACTTC.

The CDR3 DNA reads as TGTGCCAGCAGCTTAGTAGAGGGACTAGCGGCCTACGAGCAGTACTTC. Translated: CASSLVEGLAAYEQYF. J is TRBJ2-7 and V is TRBV7-2; the match to TRBD2 covers 11 bases. V lost 1 base, J lost 2 bases, and 4 bases stayed unmatched. The CDR3 has 16 residues. Germline values: CDR1 SGHTA, CDR2 FQGNSA.

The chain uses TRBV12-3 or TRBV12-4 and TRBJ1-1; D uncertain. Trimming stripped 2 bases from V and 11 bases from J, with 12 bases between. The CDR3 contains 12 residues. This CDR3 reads CASSLKYDGAFF. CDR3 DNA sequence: TGTGCCAGCAGTTTAAAGTACGACGGGGCTTTCTTT.

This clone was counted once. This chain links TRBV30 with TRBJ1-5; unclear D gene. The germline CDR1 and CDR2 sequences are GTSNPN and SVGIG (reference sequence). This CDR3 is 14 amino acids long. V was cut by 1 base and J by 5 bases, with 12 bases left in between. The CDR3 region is CAWSGEGEHQPQHF. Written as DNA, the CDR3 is TGTGCCTGGAGTGGGGAGGGAGAGCATCAGCCCCAGCATTTT.

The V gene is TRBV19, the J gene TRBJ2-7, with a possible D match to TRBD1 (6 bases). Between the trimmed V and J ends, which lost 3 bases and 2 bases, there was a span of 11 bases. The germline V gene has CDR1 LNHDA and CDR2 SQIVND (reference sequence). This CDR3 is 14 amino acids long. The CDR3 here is CASSIETGTYEQYF. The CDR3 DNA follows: TGTGCCAGTAGTATTGAAACAGGGACCTACGAGCAGTACTTC.

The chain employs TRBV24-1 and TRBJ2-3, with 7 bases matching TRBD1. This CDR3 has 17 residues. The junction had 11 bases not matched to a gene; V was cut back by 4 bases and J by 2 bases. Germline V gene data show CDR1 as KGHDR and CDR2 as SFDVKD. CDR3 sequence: CATSEKPGGRNTDTQYF. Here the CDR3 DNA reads TGTGCCACCAGTGAAAAACCAGGGGGACGGAACACAGATACGCAGTATTTT.

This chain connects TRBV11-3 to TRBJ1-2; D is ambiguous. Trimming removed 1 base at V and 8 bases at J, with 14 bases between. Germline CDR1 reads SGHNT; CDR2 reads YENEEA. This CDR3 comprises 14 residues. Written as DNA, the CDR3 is TGTGCCAGCAGCTTAGGTCCGGGGATGCTCGGCTACACCTTC. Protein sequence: CASSLGPGMLGYTF. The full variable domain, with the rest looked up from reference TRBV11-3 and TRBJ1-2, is EAGVVQSPRYKIIEKKQPVAFWCNPISGHNTLYWYLQNLGQGPELLIRYENEEAVDDSQLPKDRFSAERLKGVDSTLKIQPAELGDSAVYLCASSLGPGMLGYTFGSGTRLTVV.

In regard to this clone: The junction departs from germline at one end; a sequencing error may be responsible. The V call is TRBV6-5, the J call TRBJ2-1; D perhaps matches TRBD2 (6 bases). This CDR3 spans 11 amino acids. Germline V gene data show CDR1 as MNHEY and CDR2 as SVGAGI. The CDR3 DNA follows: TGTGCCGGCAGGGAGGAATGGGAGCAGTTCTTC. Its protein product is CAGREEWEQFF.

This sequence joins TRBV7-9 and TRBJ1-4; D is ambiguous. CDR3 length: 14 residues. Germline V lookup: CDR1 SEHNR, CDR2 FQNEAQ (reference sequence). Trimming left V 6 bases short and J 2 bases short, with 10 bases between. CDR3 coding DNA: TGTGCCAGCAGGTACGACGGGACTAATGAAAAACTGTTTTTT. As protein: CASRYDGTNEKLFF.

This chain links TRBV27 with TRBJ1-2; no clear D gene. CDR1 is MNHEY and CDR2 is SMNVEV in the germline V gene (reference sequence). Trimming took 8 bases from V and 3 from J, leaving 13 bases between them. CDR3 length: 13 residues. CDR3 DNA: TGTGCCAGCCGTAGAGCGAGCTACTATGGCTACACCTTC. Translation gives CASRRASYYGYTF.

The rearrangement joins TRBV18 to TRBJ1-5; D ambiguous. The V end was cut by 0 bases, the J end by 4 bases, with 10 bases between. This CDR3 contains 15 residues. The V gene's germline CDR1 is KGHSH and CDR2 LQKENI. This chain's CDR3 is CASSPPGNQNQPQHF. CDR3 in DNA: TGTGCCAGCTCACCACCGGGCAACCAAAATCAGCCCCAGCATTTT.

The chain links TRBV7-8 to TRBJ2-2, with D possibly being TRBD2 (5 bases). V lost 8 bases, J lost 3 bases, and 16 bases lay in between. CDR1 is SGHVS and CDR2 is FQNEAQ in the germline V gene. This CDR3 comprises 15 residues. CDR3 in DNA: TGTGCCAGCCCCTCGTTGCGGGCGGACACCGGGGAGCTGTTTTTT. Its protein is CASPSLRADTGELFF.